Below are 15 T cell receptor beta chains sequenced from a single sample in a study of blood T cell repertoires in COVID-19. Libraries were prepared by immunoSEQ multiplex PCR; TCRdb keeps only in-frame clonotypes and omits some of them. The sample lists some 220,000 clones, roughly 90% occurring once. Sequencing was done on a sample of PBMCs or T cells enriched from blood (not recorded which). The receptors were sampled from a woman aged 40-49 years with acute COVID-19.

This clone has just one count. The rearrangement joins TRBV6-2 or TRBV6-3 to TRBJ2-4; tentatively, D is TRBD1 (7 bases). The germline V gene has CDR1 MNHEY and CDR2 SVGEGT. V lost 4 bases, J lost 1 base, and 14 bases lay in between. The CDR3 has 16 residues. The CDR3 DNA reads TGTGCCAGCAGTTGGCCTCCAGGGGGGGCCAAAAACATTCAGTACTTC. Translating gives CASSWPPGGAKNIQYF.

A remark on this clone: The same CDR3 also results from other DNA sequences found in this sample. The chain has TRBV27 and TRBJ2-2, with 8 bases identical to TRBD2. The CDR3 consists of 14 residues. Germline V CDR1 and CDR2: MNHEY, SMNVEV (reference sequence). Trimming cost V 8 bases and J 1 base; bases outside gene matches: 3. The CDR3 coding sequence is TGTGCCAGCCGCCGGGGGGGGAACACCGGGGAGCTGTTTTTT. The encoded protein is CASRRGGNTGELFF.

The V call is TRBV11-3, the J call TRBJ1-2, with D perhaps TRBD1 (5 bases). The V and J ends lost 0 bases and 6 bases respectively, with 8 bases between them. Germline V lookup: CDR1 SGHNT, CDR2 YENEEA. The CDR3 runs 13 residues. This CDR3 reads CASSLDSGDGYTF. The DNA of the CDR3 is TGTGCCAGCAGCTTAGATTCGGGGGATGGCTACACCTTC.

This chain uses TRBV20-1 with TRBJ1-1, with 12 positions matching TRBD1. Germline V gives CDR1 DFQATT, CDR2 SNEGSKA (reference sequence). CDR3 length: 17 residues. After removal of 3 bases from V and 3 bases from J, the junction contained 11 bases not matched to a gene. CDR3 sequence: CSASRGGTGGPDTEAFF. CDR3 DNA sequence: TGCAGTGCTAGTCGTGGGGGGACAGGGGGCCCGGACACTGAAGCTTTCTTT.

The CDR3 region has the DNA TGTGCCAGCAGCCCACGGGGGACCTTGAACACTGAAGCTTTCTTT. It yields the protein CASSPRGTLNTEAFF. V usage is TRBV9 and J usage is TRBJ1-1; perhaps TRBD1 as D (5 bases). Per the germline V gene, CDR1 is SGDLS and CDR2 is YYNGEE. The CDR3 totals 15 residues. V lost 4 bases and J lost 0, with 13 bases in between. Supplemented by reference TRBV9 and TRBJ1-1, the full variable domain reads DSGVTQTPKHLITATGQRVTLRCSPRSGDLSVYWYQQSLDQGLQFLIQYYNGEERAKGNILERFSAQQFPDLHSELNLSSLELGDSALYFCASSPRGTLNTEAFFGQGTRLTVV.

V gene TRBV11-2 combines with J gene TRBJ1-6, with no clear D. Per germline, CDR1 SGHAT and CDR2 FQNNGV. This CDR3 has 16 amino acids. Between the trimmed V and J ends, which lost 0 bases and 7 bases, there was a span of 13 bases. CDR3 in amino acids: CASSLDLSGLNSPLHF. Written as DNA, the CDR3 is TGTGCCAGCAGCTTAGATCTGTCCGGACTGAATTCACCCCTCCACTTT.

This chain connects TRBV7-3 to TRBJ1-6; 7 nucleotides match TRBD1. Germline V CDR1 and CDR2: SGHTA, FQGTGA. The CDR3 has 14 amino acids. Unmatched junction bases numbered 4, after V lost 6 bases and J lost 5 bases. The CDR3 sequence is CASRAGTDNSPLHF. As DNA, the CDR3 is TGTGCCAGCAGGGCCGGGACAGATAATTCACCCCTCCACTTT.

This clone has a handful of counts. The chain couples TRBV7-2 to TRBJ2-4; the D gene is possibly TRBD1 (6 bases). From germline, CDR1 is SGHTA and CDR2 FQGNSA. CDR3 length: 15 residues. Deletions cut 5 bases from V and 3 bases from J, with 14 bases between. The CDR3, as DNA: TGTGCCAGCAGCCCCACTGGGGGCAACAAAAACATTCAGTACTTC. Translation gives CASSPTGGNKNIQYF.

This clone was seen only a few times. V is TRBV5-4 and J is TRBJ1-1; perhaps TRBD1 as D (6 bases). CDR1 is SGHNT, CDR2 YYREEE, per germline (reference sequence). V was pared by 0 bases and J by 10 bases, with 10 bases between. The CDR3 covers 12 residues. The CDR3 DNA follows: TGTGCCAGCAGCTTGGCAGGGGCAGGAGCTTTCTTT. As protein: CASSLAGAGAFF.

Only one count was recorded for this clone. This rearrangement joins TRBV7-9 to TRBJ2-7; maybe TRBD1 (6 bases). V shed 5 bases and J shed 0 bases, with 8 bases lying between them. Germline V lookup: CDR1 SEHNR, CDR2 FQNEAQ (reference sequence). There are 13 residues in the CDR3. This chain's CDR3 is CASSRDNSYEQYF. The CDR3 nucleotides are TGTGCCAGCAGCCGGGACAACTCCTACGAGCAGTACTTC.

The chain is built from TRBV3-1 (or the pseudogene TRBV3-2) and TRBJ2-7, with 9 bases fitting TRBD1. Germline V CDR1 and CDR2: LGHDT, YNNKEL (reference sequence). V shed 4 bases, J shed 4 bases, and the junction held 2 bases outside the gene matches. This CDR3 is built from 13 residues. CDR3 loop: CASSRDRGYEQYF. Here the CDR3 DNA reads TGTGCCAGCAGCCGAGACAGGGGGTACGAGCAGTACTTC.

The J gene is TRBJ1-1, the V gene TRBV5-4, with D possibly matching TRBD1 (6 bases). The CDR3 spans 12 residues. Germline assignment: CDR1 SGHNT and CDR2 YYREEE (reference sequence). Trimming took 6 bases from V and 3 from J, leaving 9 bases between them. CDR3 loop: CASKGGDTEAFF. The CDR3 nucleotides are TGTGCCAGCAAAGGGGGTGACACTGAAGCTTTCTTT.

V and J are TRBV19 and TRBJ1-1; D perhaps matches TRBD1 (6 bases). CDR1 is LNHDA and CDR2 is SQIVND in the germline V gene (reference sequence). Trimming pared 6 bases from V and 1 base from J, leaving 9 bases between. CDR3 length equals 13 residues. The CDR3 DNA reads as TGTGCCAGTAGCCGGACAGAGAACACTGAAGCTTTCTTT. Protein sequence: CASSRTENTEAFF.

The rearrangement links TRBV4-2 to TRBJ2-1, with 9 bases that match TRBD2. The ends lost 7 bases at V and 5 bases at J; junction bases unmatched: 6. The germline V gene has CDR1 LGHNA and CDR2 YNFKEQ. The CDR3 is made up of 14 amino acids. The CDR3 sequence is CASNKAGGNNEQFF. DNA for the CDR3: TGTGCCAGCAATAAGGCGGGGGGGAACAATGAGCAGTTCTTC.

CDR3: CASSRPKEGPGGTEAFF. DNA for the CDR3: TGCGCCAGCAGCCGACCAAAGGAGGGCCCCGGGGGGACTGAAGCTTTCTTT. V gene TRBV5-1 combines with J gene TRBJ1-1, with D possibly matching TRBD1 (5 bases). CDR1 and CDR2 from the germline V gene are SGHRS and YFSETQ. CDR3 length: 17 amino acids. Trimming stripped 4 bases from V and 5 bases from J, with 24 bases between. Based on the CDR3 plus reference TRBV5-1 and TRBJ1-1, the full variable domain is KAGVTQTPRYLIKTRGQQVTLSCSPISGHRSVSWYQQTPGQGLQFLFEYFSETQRNKGNFPGRFSGRQFSNSRSEMNVSTLELGDSALYLCASSRPKEGPGGTEAFFGQGTRLTVV.